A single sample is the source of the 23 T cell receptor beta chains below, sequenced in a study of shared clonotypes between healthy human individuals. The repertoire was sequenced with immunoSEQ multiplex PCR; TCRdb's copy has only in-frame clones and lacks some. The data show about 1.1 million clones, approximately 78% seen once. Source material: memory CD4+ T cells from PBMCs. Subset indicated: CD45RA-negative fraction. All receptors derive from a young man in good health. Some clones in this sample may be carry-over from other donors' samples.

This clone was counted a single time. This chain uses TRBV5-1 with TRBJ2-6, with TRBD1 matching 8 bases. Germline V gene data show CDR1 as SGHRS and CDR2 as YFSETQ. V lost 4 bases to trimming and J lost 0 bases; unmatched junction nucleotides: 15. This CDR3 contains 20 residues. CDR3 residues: CASSPLPGQASDSGANVLTF. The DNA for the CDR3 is TGCGCCAGCAGCCCTCTTCCGGGACAGGCCTCCGACTCTGGGGCCAACGTCCTGACTTTC.

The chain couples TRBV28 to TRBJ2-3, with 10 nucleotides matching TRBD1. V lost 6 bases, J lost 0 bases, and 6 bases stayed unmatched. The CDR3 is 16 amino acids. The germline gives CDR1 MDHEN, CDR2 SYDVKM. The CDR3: CASRGDRGRSTDTQYF. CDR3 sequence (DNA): TGTGCCAGCAGGGGCGACAGGGGGCGAAGCACAGATACGCAGTATTTT. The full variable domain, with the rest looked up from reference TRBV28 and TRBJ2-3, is DVKVTQSSRYLVKRTGEKVFLECVQDMDHENMFWYRQDPGLGLRLIYFSYDVKMKEKGDIPEGYSVSREKKERFSLILESASTNQTSMYLCASRGDRGRSTDTQYFGPGTRLTVL.

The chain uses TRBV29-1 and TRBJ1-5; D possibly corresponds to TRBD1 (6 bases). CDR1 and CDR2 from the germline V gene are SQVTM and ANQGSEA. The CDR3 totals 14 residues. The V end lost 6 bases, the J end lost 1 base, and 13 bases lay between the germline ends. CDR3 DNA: TGCAGCGTGAGGGGGGAATCGAGCAATCAGCCCCAGCATTTT. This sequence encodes CSVRGESSNQPQHF.

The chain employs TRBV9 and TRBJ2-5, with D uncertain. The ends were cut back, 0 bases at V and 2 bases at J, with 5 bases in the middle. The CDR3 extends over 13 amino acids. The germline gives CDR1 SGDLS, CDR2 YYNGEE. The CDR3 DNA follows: TGTGCCAGCAGCGTAGCCACGCAAGAGACCCAGTACTTC. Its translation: CASSVATQETQYF.

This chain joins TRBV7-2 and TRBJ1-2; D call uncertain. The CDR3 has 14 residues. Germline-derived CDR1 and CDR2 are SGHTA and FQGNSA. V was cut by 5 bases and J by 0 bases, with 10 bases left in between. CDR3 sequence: CASSPRRSNYGYTF. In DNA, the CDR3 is TGTGCCAGCAGCCCACGCCGGTCTAACTATGGCTACACCTTC. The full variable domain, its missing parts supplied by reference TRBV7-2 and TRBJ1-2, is GAGVSQSPSNKVTEKGKDVELRCDPISGHTALYWYRQSLGQGLEFLIYFQGNSAPDKSGLPSDRFSAERTGGSVSTLTIQRTQQEDSAVYLCASSPRRSNYGYTFGSGTRLTVV.

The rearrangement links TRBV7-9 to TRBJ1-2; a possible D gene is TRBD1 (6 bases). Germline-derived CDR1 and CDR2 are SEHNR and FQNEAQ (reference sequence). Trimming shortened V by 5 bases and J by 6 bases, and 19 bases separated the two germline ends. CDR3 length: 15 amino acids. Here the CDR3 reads CASSLSRGGADGYTF. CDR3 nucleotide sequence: TGTGCCAGCAGCCTCTCCCGGGGGGGCGCCGATGGCTACACCTTC. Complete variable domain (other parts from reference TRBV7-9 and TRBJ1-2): DTGVSQNPRHKITKRGQNVTFRCDPISEHNRLYWYRQTLGQGPEFLTYFQNEAQLEKSRLLSDRFSAERPKGSFSTLEIQRTEQGDSAMYLCASSLSRGGADGYTFGSGTRLTVV.

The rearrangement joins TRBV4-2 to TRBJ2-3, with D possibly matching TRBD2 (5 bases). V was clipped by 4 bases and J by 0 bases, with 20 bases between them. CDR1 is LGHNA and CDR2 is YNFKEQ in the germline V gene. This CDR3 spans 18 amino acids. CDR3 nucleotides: TGTGCCAGCAGCCGACGAGTCCGGGGTAGGACGAGCACAGATACGCAGTATTTT. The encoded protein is CASSRRVRGRTSTDTQYF.

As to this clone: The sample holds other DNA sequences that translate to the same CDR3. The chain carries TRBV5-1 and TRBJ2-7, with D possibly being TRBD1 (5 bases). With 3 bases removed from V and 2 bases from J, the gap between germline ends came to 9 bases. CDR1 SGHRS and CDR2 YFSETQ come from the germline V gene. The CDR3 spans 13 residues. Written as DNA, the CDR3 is TGCGCCAGCAGCTCGCAGGGTGCCTACGAGCAGTACTTC. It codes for CASSSQGAYEQYF.

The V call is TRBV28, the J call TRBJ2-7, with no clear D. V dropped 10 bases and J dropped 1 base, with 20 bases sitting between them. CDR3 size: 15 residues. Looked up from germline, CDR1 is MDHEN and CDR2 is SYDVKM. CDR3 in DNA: TGTGCCACTCAAGGTGGAAGTTTTGGTTCCTACGAGCAGTACTTC. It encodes CATQGGSFGSYEQYF.

For the CDR3, the DNA is TGTGCCAGCAGTGGACCTACAGGGGGCCTGAACACTGAAGCTTTCTTT. Translating gives CASSGPTGGLNTEAFF. The rearrangement joins TRBV2 to TRBJ1-1; 9 nucleotides line up with TRBD1. Germline values: CDR1 SNHLY, CDR2 FYNNEI. V gave up 4 bases and J gave up 0 bases; unmatched junction bases: 6. The CDR3 length is 16 residues.

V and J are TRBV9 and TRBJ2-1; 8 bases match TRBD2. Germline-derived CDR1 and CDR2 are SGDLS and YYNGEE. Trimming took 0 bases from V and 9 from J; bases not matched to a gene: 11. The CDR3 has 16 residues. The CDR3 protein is CASSVGVAGMIGEQFF. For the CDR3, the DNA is TGTGCCAGCAGCGTAGGGGTAGCGGGAATGATAGGTGAGCAGTTCTTC. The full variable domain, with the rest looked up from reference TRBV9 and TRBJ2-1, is DSGVTQTPKHLITATGQRVTLRCSPRSGDLSVYWYQQSLDQGLQFLIQYYNGEERAKGNILERFSAQQFPDLHSELNLSSLELGDSALYFCASSVGVAGMIGEQFFGPGTRLTVL.

The CDR3 sequence is CASSRLGGVGLYEQYF. The CDR3 DNA is TGTGCCAGCAGTCGACTTGGGGGAGTCGGCTTATACGAGCAGTACTTC. This rearrangement joins TRBV27 to TRBJ2-7, with D perhaps TRBD1 or TRBD2 (5 bases each). Germline lookup yields CDR1 MNHEY and CDR2 SMNVEV (reference sequence). CDR3 size: 16 residues. Trimming shortened V by 5 bases and J by 4 bases, and 21 bases separated the two germline ends.

CDR3 amino acids: CAISLGDRGSYEQYF. The CDR3 DNA sequence: TGTGCCATCAGCCTGGGGGACAGGGGCTCCTACGAGCAGTACTTC. The rearrangement uses TRBV10-3 and TRBJ2-7, with 10 bases lining up with TRBD1. V shed 6 bases, J shed 0 bases, and the junction held 5 bases outside the gene matches. The CDR3 runs to 15 residues. CDR1 is ENHRY and CDR2 is SYGVKD in the germline V gene.

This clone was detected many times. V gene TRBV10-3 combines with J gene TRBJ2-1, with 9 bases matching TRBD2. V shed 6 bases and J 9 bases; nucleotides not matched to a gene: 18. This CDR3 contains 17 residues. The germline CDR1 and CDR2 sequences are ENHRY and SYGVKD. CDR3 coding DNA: TGTGCCATCAGCCGACGAGGGCGGGAGGGCCTAAGAGTTGAGCAGTTCTTC. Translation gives CAISRRGREGLRVEQFF.

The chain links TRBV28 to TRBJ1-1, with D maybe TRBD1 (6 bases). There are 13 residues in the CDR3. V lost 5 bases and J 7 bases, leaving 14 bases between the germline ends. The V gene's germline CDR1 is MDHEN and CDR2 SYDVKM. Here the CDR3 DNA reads TGTGCCAGCAGTACCGGGACACCTATTGAAGCTTTCTTT. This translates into CASSTGTPIEAFF.

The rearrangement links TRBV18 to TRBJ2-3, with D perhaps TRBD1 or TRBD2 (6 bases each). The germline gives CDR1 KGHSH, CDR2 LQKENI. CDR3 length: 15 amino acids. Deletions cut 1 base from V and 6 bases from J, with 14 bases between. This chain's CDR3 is CASSPLRGPGDTQYF. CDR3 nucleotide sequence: TGTGCCAGCTCACCACTCCGGGGGCCGGGTGATACGCAGTATTTT.

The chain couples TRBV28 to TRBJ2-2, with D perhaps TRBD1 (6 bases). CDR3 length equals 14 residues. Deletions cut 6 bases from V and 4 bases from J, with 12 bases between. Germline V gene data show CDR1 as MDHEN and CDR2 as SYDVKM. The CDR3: CASRSGTITGELFF. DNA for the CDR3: TGTGCCAGCAGGTCTGGGACAATCACCGGGGAGCTGTTTTTT.

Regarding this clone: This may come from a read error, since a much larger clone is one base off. CDR3 protein: CASTQAGETQYF. The CDR3, as DNA: TGTGCCAGCACCCAAGCGGGAGAGACCCAGTACTTC. J is TRBJ2-5 and V is TRBV6-6; TRBD2 is a possible D gene (6 bases). V was shortened by 7 bases and J by 4 bases, with 10 bases between the two germline ends. This CDR3 is 12 amino acids long. Germline V gives CDR1 MNHNY, CDR2 SVGAGI (reference sequence).

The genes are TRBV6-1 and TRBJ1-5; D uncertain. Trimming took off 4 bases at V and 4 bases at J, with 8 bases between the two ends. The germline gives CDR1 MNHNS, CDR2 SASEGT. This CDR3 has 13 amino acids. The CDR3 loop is CASSVMGNQPQHF. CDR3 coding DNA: TGTGCCAGCAGTGTTATGGGAAATCAGCCCCAGCATTTT.

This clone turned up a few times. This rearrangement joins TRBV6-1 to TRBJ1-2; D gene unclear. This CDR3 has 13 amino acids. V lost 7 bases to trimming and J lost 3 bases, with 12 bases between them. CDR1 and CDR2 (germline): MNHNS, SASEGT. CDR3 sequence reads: CASKVRSDYGYTF. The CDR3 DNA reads TGTGCCAGCAAAGTCAGGTCTGACTATGGCTACACCTTC.

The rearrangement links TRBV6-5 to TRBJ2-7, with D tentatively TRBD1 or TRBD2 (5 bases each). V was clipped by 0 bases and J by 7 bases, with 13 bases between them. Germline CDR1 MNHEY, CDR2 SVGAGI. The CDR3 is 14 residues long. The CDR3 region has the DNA TGTGCCAGCAGTTACTCGGGGCGCCGCGGGGAGCAGTACTTC. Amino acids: CASSYSGRRGEQYF.

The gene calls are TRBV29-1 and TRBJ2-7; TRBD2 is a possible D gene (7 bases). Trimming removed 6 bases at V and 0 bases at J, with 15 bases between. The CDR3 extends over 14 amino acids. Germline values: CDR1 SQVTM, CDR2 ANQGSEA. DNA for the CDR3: TGCAGCGTGGGGGGGGCAGGGTTCTCCTACGAGCAGTACTTC. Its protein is CSVGGAGFSYEQYF.

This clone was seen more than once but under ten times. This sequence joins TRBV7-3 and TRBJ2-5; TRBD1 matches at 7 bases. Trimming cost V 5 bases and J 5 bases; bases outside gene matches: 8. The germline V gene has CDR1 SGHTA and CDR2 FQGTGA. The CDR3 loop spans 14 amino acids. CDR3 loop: CASSLLATGETQYF. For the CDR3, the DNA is TGTGCCAGCAGCCTCCTGGCGACAGGGGAGACCCAGTACTTC.